This T cell receptor beta chain was recovered during a study of blood T cell repertoires in COVID-19. Some clones are missing from TCRdb's copy, which holds only in-frame ones; the method was immunoSEQ multiplex PCR. The sample includes more than 150,000 clones, under 80% of them seen just once. The receptor was derived from a man aged 45 to 65 who had recovered from COVID-19. Source material: peripheral blood.

CDR3 sequence reads: CASRSRVNTEAFF. The CDR3 DNA reads as TGTGCCAGCCGTAGCAGGGTGAACACTGAAGCTTTCTTT. V is TRBV5-6 and J is TRBJ1-1; D is possibly TRBD1 (5 bases). This CDR3 has 13 amino acids. From germline, CDR1 is SGHDT and CDR2 YYEEEE. V gave up 7 bases and J gave up 0 bases, with 10 bases separating them.